One T cell receptor beta chain is described in this entry. The antigen is not known. Roughly 10 milliliters was the volume of peripheral blood drawn from each donor. The data belong to a study of blood T cells in healthy people across ages. Overall study findings and caveats: When one million T cells were used, diversity estimates were thought to be underestimates.

The V gene lost 2 bases and the J gene lost 1 base, with 8 bases spanning the gap. This CDR3 is 13 amino acids long. The germline V gene encodes CDR1 DFQATT and CDR2 SNEGSKA (reference sequence). The authors ran a second PCR of roughly 6 to 12 cycles using a sample-barcoded 5' primer and a J-beta primer mix. TCRdb re-called the 5' RACE reads with MiXCR, one entry per CDR3 protein. In the table there are under 850,000 distinct CDR3 sequences, 30% to 45% of which are singletons. The sequenced sample was blood. The rearrangement uses TRBV20-1 and TRBJ2-5; TRBD1 is a possible D gene (6 bases). The sequence was collected from a man between 18 and 29 years old in good health. CDR3 region: CSARRTVQETQYF. The CDR3 bases are TGCAGTGCTAGAAGGACAGTCCAAGAGACCCAGTACTTC.